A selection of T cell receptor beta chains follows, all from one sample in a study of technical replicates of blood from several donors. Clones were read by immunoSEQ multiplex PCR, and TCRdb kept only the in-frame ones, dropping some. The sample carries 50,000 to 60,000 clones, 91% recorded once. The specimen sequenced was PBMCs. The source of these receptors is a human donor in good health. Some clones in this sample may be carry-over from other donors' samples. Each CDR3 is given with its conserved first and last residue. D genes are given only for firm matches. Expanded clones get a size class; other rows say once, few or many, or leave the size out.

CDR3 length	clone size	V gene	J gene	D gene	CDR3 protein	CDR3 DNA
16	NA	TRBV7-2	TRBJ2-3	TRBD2	CASSLEAGGLTDTQYF	TGTGCCAGCAGCTTAGAAGCGGGGGGCCTCACAGATACGCAGTATTTT
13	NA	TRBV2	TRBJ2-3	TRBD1	CASSRTGVDTQYF	TGTGCCAGCAGTAGGACAGGGGTGGATACGCAGTATTTT
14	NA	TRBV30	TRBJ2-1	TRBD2	CAWGREGAYNEQFF	TGTGCCTGGGGGCGGGAGGGCGCCTACAATGAGCAGTTCTTC
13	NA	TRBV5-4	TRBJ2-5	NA	CASSFGQQETQYF	TGTGCCAGCAGCTTTGGGCAGCAAGAGACCCAGTACTTC
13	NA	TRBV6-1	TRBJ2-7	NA	CASSEVGNYEQYF	TGTGCCAGCAGTGAAGTGGGCAACTACGAGCAGTACTTC
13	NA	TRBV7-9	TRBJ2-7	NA	CASSLANKNEQYF	TGTGCCAGCAGCTTAGCAAACAAAAACGAGCAGTACTTC
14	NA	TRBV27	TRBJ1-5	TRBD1	CASSEGAGNQPQHF	TGTGCCAGCAGCGAGGGGGCTGGCAATCAGCCCCAGCATTTT
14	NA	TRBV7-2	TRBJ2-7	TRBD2	CASSLSGGPHEQYF	TGTGCCAGCAGCTTATCGGGGGGGCCCCACGAGCAGTACTTC
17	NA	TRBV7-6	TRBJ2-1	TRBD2	CASSARPLAGGYNEQFF	TGTGCCAGCAGCGCGAGACCTCTAGCGGGGGGTTACAATGAGCAGTTCTTC
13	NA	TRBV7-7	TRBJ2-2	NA	CASSLSSTGELFF	TGTGCCAGCAGCTTATCCTCGACCGGGGAGCTGTTTTTT
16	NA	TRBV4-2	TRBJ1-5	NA	CASSQDLGGAGQPQHF	TGTGCCAGCAGCCAAGATCTTGGGGGGGCGGGTCAGCCCCAGCATTTT
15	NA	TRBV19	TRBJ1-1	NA	CASSPQGLAGTEAFF	TGTGCCAGTAGTCCGCAGGGATTGGCGGGGACTGAAGCTTTCTTT
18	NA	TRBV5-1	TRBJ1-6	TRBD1	CASSLDGTGSSYNSPLHF	TGCGCCAGCAGCTTGGACGGGACAGGGAGCTCCTATAATTCACCCCTCCACTTT
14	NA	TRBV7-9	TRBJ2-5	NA	CASSHRQPQETQYF	TGTGCCAGCAGCCACAGACAGCCCCAAGAGACCCAGTACTTC
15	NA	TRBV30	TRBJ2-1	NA	CAGAFGPSSYNEQFF	TGTGCCGGGGCGTTCGGGCCGAGCTCCTACAATGAGCAGTTCTTC
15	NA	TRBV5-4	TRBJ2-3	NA	CASSLAGYATDTQYF	TGTGCCAGCAGCTTGGCCGGGTATGCCACAGATACGCAGTATTTT
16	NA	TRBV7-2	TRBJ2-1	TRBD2	CASSLRSGLGFNEQFF	TGTGCCAGCAGCTTAAGATCGGGACTAGGGTTCAATGAGCAGTTCTTC
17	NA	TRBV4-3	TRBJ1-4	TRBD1	CASSQATGTGEREKLFF	TGCGCCAGCAGCCAAGCGACTGGTACAGGGGAGCGGGAAAAACTGTTTTTT
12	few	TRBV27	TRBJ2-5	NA	CASREGGKTQYF	TGTGCCAGCAGGGAGGGAGGAAAGACCCAGTACTTC
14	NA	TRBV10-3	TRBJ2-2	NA	CAITSPGLPGELFF	TGTGCCATCACCTCGCCGGGACTCCCCGGGGAGCTGTTTTTT
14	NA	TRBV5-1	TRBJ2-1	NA	CASSSGGAGYEQFF	TGCGCCAGCAGCTCTGGGGGGGCTGGCTATGAGCAGTTCTTC
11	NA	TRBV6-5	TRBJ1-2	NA	CASRSRGGYTF	TGTGCCAGCAGATCCAGGGGTGGCTACACCTTC
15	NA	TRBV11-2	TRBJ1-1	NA	CASSLGTAGNTEAFF	TGTGCCAGCAGCTTAGGAACGGCGGGGAACACTGAAGCTTTCTTT
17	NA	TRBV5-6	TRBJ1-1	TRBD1	CASSPGTGAAMDTEAFF	TGTGCCAGCAGCCCAGGGACAGGGGCTGCAATGGACACTGAAGCTTTCTTT
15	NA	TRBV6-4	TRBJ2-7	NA	CASSDSCGRRYEQYF	TGTGCCAGCAGTGACTCTTGTGGGAGAAGATACGAGCAGTACTTC
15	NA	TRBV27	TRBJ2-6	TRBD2	CASKRPGGGANVLTF	TGTGCCAGCAAAAGGCCGGGAGGGGGGGCCAACGTCCTGACTTTC
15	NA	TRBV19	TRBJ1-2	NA	CASSAGRGNVNGYTF	TGTGCCAGTAGTGCCGGGAGGGGTAATGTAAATGGCTACACCTTC
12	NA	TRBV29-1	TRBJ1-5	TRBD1	CSIRTGDQPQHF	TGCAGCATACGGACAGGTGATCAGCCCCAGCATTTT
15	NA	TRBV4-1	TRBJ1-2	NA	CASSQDRWGGYGYTF	TGCGCCAGCAGCCAAGATAGGTGGGGGGGCTATGGCTACACCTTC
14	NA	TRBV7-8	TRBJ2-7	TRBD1	CASSRRTGDGEQYF	TGTGCCAGCAGCCGAAGGACAGGAGACGGCGAGCAGTACTTC
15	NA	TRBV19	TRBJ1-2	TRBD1	CASSTRTGLNYGYTF	TGTGCCAGTAGTACCCGGACAGGTCTTAACTATGGCTACACCTTC
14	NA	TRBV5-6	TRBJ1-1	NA	CASSLGGGGTEAFF	TGTGCCAGCAGCTTGGGGGGAGGAGGCACTGAAGCTTTCTTT
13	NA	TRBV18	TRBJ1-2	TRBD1	CASSQGQNYGYTF	TGTGCCAGCTCACAGGGACAGAACTATGGCTACACCTTC
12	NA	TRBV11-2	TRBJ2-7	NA	CASSSARIEEYF	TGTGCCAGCAGCTCCGCGAGAATCGAGGAGTACTTC
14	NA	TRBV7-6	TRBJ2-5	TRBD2	CASSGLVSGETQYF	TGTGCCAGCAGCGGACTAGTTTCCGGAGAGACCCAGTACTTC
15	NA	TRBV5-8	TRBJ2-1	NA	CASNPRPGNNNEQFF	TGTGCCAGCAACCCCCGCCCCGGGAACAACAATGAGCAGTTCTTC
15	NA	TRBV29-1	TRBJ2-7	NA	CSVHSGAKGSYEQYF	TGCAGCGTCCACTCAGGGGCAAAGGGGTCCTACGAGCAGTACTTC
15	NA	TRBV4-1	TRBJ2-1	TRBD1	CASSPWQNPRGEQFF	TGCGCCAGCAGCCCGTGGCAGAACCCCAGGGGGGAGCAGTTCTTC
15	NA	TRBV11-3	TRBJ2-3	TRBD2	CASSSGDYFEDTQYF	TGTGCCAGCAGCTCGGGGGACTACTTCGAAGATACGCAGTATTTT